This TCR beta chain was recovered during a study of blood T cell repertoires in COVID-19. Across the study: Symptom resolution, clearance, or two negative PCRs marked donors in Cohort 3 as recovered. Sources were T cells, B-cell-depleted T cells, or PBMCs; the material itself was cDNA or gDNA.

Libraries were prepared by immunoSEQ multiplex PCR; TCRdb keeps only in-frame clonotypes and omits some of them. The sample consists of about 280,000 clones, approximately 90% of them appearing once. Participant reports of clinical history set cohort assignment. The germline gives CDR1 SNHLY, CDR2 FYNNEI. V shed 6 bases and J 10 bases; nucleotides not matched to a gene: 17. The CDR3 contains 16 residues. The sequence was obtained from a woman aged 60-75 years in a cohort exposed to, infected with or recovered from COVID-19 (not recorded which). The sample taken for sequencing was PBMCs or T cells enriched from blood (not recorded which). The V and J genes are TRBV2 and TRBJ1-5; 8 bases are shared with TRBD1. The CDR3 DNA follows: TGTGCCAGCAGACAAACCGGGACAGGTGGGTTGAAACCCCAGCATTTT. As protein: CASRQTGTGGLKPQHF.